This record covers a single TCR beta chain. The sample originates from a study of blood T cell repertoires in COVID-19. Turning to the study itself: COVID-19 samples, acute and convalescent, were from the United States, Italy and Spain. The cDNA or gDNA used as material had been derived from T cells, B-cell-depleted T cells, or PBMCs.

The CDR3 has 12 residues. Germline V gene lookup returns CDR1 GTSNPN and CDR2 SVGIG (reference sequence). Trimming cost V 4 bases and J 6 bases; bases outside gene matches: 1. In the authors' workflow: Reference gene primer amplification gave estimated nucleated cell counts. Produced via immunoSEQ multiplex PCR; TCRdb's table is partial and in-frame only. The DNA was the basis for D and trimming; V, J and clone size are from that table. The sample yields approximately 94,000 clones, 80% seen once. The sequence was collected from a woman between 65 and 79 years old with acute or convalescent COVID-19. Sequenced: peripheral blood. The chain employs TRBV30 and TRBJ2-2; 8 nucleotides line up with TRBD2. CDR3 coding DNA: TGTGCCTGGAATAGCGGGGCCGGGGAGCTGTTTTTT. This gives the protein CAWNSGAGELFF.